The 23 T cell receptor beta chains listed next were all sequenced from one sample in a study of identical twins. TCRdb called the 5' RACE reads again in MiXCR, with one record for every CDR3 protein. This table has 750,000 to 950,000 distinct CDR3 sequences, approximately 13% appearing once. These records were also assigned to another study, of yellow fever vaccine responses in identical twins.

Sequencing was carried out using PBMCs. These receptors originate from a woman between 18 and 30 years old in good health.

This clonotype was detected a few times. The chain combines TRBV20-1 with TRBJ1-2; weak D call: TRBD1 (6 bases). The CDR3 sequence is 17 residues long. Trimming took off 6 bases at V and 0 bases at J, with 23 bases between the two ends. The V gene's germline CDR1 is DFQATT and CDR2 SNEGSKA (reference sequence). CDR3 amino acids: CSATGGGATTPNYGYTF. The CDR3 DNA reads TGCAGTGCAACCGGCGGGGGGGCCACGACACCTAACTATGGCTACACCTTC.

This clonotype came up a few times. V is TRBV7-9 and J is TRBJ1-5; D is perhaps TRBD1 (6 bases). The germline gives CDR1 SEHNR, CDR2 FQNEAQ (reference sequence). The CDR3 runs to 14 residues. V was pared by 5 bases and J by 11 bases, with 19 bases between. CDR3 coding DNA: TGTGCCAGCAGCAACGGGACATTTCGGCAAGCCCAGCATTTT. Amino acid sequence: CASSNGTFRQAQHF.

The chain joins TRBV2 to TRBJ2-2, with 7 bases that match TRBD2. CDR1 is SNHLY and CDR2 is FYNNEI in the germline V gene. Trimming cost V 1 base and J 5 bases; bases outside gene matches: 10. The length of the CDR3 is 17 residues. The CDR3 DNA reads TGTGCCAGCAGTGAAGAGGCTAGCGGTTTGGGTACCGGGGAGCTGTTTTTT. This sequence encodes CASSEEASGLGTGELFF.

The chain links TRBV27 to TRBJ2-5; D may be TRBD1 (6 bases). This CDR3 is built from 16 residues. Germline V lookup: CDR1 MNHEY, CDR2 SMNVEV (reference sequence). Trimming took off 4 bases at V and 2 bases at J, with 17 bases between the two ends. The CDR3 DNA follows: TGTGCCAGCAGTTCAATGACAGGCGGGTGGCAAGAGACCCAGTACTTC. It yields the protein CASSSMTGGWQETQYF.

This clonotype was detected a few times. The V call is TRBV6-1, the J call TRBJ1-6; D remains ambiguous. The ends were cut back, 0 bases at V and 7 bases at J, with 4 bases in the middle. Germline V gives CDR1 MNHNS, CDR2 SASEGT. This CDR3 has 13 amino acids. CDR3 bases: TGTGCCAGCAGTGAAGCCCCCAATTCACCCCTCCACTTT. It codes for CASSEAPNSPLHF.

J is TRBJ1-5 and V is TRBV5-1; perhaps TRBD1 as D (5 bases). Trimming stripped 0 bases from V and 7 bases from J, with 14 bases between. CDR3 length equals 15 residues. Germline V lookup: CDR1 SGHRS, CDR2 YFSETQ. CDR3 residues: CASSLDLGGGQPQHF. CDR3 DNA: TGCGCCAGCAGCTTGGATCTCGGGGGTGGGCAGCCCCAGCATTTT. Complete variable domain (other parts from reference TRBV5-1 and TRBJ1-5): KAGVTQTPRYLIKTRGQQVTLSCSPISGHRSVSWYQQTPGQGLQFLFEYFSETQRNKGNFPGRFSGRQFSNSRSEMNVSTLELGDSALYLCASSLDLGGGQPQHFGDGTRLSIL.

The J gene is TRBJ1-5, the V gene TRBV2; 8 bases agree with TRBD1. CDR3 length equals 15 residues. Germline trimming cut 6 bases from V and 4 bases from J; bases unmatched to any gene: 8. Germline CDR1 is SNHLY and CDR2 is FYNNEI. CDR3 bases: TGTGCCAGCAGCCCAGGGACAGGAGATAATCAGCCCCAGCATTTT. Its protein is CASSPGTGDNQPQHF.

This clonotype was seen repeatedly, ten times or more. The CDR3: CASTPRVGSTDTQYF. CDR3 coding DNA: TGTGCCAGCACCCCCAGGGTAGGGAGCACAGATACGCAGTATTTT. This chain links TRBV12-3 or TRBV12-4 with TRBJ2-3; D perhaps matches TRBD1 (5 bases). The CDR3 covers 15 residues. The germline V and J ends were trimmed by 7 bases and 0 bases, with 14 bases remaining between them.

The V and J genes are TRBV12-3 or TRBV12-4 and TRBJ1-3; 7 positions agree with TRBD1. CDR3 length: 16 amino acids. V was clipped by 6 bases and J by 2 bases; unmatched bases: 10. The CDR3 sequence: CASSEERGPAGNTIYF. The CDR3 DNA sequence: TGTGCCAGCAGCGAAGAAAGGGGGCCAGCTGGAAACACCATATATTTT.

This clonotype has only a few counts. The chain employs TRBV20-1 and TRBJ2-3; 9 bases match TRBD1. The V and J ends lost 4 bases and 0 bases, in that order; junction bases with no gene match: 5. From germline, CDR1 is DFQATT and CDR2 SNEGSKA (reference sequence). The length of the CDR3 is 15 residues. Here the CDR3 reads CSAIPGTGSTDTQYF. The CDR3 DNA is TGCAGTGCTATACCCGGGACAGGGAGCACAGATACGCAGTATTTT.

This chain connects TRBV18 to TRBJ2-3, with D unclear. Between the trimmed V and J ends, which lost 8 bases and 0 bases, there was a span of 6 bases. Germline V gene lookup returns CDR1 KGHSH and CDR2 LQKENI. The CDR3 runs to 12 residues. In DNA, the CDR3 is TGTGCCAGCGCCCATAGCACAGATACGCAGTATTTT. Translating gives CASAHSTDTQYF.

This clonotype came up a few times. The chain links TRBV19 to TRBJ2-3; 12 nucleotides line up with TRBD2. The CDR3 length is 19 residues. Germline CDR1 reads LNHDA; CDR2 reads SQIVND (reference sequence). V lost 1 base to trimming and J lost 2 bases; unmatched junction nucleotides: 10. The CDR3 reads CASSIGSSSGRAITDTQYF. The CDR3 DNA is TGTGCCAGTAGTATAGGAAGCTCTAGCGGGAGGGCCATCACAGATACGCAGTATTTT. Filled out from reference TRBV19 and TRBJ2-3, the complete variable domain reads DGGITQSPKYLFRKEGQNVTLSCEQNLNHDAMYWYRQDPGQGLRLIYYSQIVNDFQKGDIAEGYSVSREKKESFPLTVTSAQKNPTAFYLCASSIGSSSGRAITDTQYFGPGTRLTVL.

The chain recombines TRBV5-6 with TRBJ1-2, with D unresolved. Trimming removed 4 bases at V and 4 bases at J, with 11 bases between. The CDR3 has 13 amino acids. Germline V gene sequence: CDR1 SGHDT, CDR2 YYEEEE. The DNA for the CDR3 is TGTGCCAGCAGCCCGACTACTCTCTATGGCTACACCTTC. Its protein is CASSPTTLYGYTF.

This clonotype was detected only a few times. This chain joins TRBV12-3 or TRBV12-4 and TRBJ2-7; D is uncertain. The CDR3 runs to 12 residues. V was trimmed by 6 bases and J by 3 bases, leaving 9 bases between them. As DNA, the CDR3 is TGTGCCAGCAGCAGTACTCACTACGAGCAGTACTTC. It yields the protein CASSSTHYEQYF.

In nucleotides, the CDR3 is TGTGCCAGCAGTTTGGTGGGTTGGGAGGACACCGGGGAGCTGTTTTTT. Translation gives CASSLVGWEDTGELFF. The V and J genes are TRBV28 and TRBJ2-2; a weak D match, TRBD2 (6 bases). V was cut by 3 bases and J by 3 bases, with 14 bases left in between. Germline V gene lookup returns CDR1 MDHEN and CDR2 SYDVKM. CDR3 size: 16 residues.

The CDR3 spells CASSEKFRTGELFF. Written as DNA, the CDR3 is TGTGCCAGCAGTGAAAAGTTTAGGACCGGGGAGCTGTTTTTT. The chain links TRBV6-1 to TRBJ2-2; D is unresolved. CDR3 size: 14 residues. Germline lookup yields CDR1 MNHNS and CDR2 SASEGT. The ends were cut back, 2 bases at V and 5 bases at J, with 9 bases in the middle.

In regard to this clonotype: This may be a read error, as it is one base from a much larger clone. CDR3 in DNA: TGCGCCAGCAGCCAATTACTCGCCCTGTCAGTAGGGAAAGAGATATACGAGCAGTACTTC. It codes for CASSQLLALSVGKEIYEQYF. The rearrangement links TRBV4-1 to TRBJ2-7; D unclear. Germline-derived CDR1 and CDR2 are MGHRA and YSYEKL. V lost 2 bases to trimming and J lost 4 bases, with 30 bases between them. This CDR3 spans 20 amino acids.

The CDR3 loop is CASNLGQGVVLTNLNTQYF. CDR3 nucleotides: TGTGCCAGCAACTTGGGACAGGGGGTTGTTCTGACCAACCTTAATACGCAGTATTTT. This rearrangement joins TRBV11-1 to TRBJ2-3, with 11 bases lining up with TRBD1. Looked up from germline, CDR1 is SGHAT and CDR2 is FQDESV (reference sequence). This CDR3 has 19 amino acids. J was trimmed by 7 bases and V by 7 bases; bases with no gene match: 22.

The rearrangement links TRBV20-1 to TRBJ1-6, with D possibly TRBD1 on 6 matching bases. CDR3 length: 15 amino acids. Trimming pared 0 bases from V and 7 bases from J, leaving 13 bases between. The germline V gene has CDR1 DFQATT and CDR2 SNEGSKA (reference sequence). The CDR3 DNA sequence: TGCAGTGCTAGAGATCCACAGGGACCAAATTCACCCCTCCACTTT. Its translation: CSARDPQGPNSPLHF.

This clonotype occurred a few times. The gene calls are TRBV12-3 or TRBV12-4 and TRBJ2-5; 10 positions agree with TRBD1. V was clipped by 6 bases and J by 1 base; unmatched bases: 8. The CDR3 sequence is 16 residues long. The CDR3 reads CASSGTGANPQETQYF. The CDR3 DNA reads TGTGCCAGCAGCGGGACAGGGGCCAACCCCCAAGAGACCCAGTACTTC.

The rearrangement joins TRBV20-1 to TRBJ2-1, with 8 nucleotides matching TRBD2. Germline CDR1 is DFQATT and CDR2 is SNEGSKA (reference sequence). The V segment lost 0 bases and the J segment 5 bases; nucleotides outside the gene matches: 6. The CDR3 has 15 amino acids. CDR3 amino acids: CSARDAGGGNNEQFF. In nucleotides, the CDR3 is TGCAGTGCTAGAGATGCCGGGGGGGGTAACAATGAGCAGTTCTTC.

The CDR3 nucleotides read TGCAGCGGTGGAGGGGAAACCGGGGAGCTGTTTTTT. This sequence encodes CSGGGETGELFF. The V call is TRBV29-1, the J call TRBJ2-2; TRBD2 is a possible D gene (6 bases). Trimming took off 7 bases at V and 5 bases at J, with 11 bases between the two ends. CDR1 is SQVTM and CDR2 is ANQGSEA in the germline V gene. This CDR3 region has 12 residues.

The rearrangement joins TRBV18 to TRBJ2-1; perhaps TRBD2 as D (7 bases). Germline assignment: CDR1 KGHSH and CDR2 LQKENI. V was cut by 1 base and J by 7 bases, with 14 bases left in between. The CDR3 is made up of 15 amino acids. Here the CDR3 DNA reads TGTGCCAGCTCACCACTTCGGGGGGCGGGTAATGAGCAGTTCTTC. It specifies CASSPLRGAGNEQFF.